This T cell receptor beta chain was observed in a study of cytomegalovirus exposure and HLA in healthy donors. Whole-study context: From HLA-typed donors, an early data release held approximately 85 million unique TCRs. Overall study findings and caveats: Several of the most significant clusters appeared linked to common viral pathogens, based on a later analysis. When a later analysis was performed, an Asian-associated ancestry cluster reportedly had fewer N-insertions than the approximately 680-donor mean.

Comments on this clone: Its antigen is as yet unknown.

This PCR relied on a set of 60 Vbeta primers and 13 Jbeta primers. The assay was immunoSEQ multiplex PCR, and TCRdb's table has in-frame clones only and misses some. The table has under 250,000 clones, around 77% seen once. Trimming took 2 bases from V and 4 from J; bases not matched to a gene: 2. Germline CDR1 and CDR2: SGHTA and FQGTGA. This CDR3 comprises 15 residues. The sample was PBMCs. The chain is built from TRBV7-3 and TRBJ2-2, with TRBD1 matching over 9 bases. This TCR was sampled from a woman in her thirties in good health and CMV-seronegative. The chain's CDR3 is CASSLHRGPTGELFF. The CDR3 bases are TGTGCCAGCAGCTTACACAGGGGGCCCACCGGGGAGCTGTTTTTT. Variable domain in full (rest from reference TRBV7-3 and TRBJ2-2): GAGVSQTPSNKVTEKGKYVELRCDPISGHTALYWYRQSLGQGPEFLIYFQGTGAADDSGLPNDRFFAVRPEGSVSTLKIQRTERGDSAVYLCASSLHRGPTGELFFGEGSRLTVL.